A selection of T cell receptor beta chains follows, all from one sample in a study of cytomegalovirus exposure and HLA in healthy donors. The method was immunoSEQ multiplex PCR; TCRdb's version includes in-frame clones alone and lacks a portion of them. Among 110,000 to 150,000 clones listed, around 9.7% were seen once. The sample taken for sequencing was PBMCs. These receptors were taken from a man over 45 in good health and CMV-seronegative. CDR3s include the opening cysteine and the closing phenylalanine or tryptophan. The D gene is left open where the match is weak. Part of the rows lack a size; the others show once, few, many or a class for expanded clones.

cdr3_aa	cdr3_nt	clone_size	v_call	j_call	d_call	cdr3_length
CASSFSGTGPYEQYF	TGTGCCAGCAGTTTTTCCGGGACAGGGCCTTACGAGCAGTACTTC	NA	TRBV27	TRBJ2-7	TRBD1	15
CASTSPLGQGISGANVLTF	TGCGCCAGCACCTCACCTCTGGGACAGGGGATCTCTGGGGCCAACGTCCTGACTTTC	few	TRBV4-1	TRBJ2-6	TRBD1	19
CASSESGGTDTQYF	TGCGCCAGCAGTGAGTCCGGGGGCACAGATACGCAGTATTTT	NA	TRBV10-1	TRBJ2-3	NA	14
CASSFRGTNEQFF	TGTGCCAGCAGTTTTCGCGGGACCAATGAGCAGTTCTTC	few	TRBV27	TRBJ2-1	NA	13
CASSYPHYTEAFF	TGTGCCAGCAGTTACCCGCACTACACTGAAGCTTTCTTT	NA	TRBV6-6	TRBJ1-1	NA	13
CASQDSNYGYTF	TGTGCCAGCCAAGACAGTAACTATGGCTACACCTTC	few	TRBV28	TRBJ1-2	NA	12
CASSLGLADTGELFF	TGTGCCAGCAGCTTGGGACTAGCGGACACCGGGGAGCTGTTTTTT	few	TRBV11-1	TRBJ2-2	TRBD2	15
CASSRAGTANTEAFF	TGTGCCAGCAGTCGGGCCGGGACAGCAAACACTGAAGCTTTCTTT	NA	TRBV6-5	TRBJ1-1	TRBD1	15
CASSSISGGLTYNEQFF	TGTGCCAGCTCGTCCATTAGCGGGGGCCTCACCTACAATGAGCAGTTCTTC	NA	TRBV18	TRBJ2-1	TRBD2	17
CASSSLSNEKLFF	TGTGCCAGCAGTTCCCTCTCTAATGAAAAACTGTTTTTT	few	TRBV7-8	TRBJ1-4	NA	13
CASSRTSGSGEQFF	TGTGCCAGCAGCCGGACTAGCGGGAGTGGTGAGCAGTTCTTC	once	TRBV11-2	TRBJ2-1	TRBD2	14
CASSPGGGLRLAGGSDTQYF	TGCGCCAGCAGCCCCGGAGGGGGGCTAAGACTAGCGGGAGGGTCTGATACGCAGTATTTT	NA	TRBV5-1	TRBJ2-3	TRBD2	20
CASRTGGGYEQYF	TGTGCCAGCCGGACAGGGGGCGGCTACGAGCAGTACTTC	few	TRBV6-5	TRBJ2-7	TRBD1	13
CASSPSRGSGTEAFF	TGTGCCAGCAGCCCCTCCCGGGGGAGCGGCACTGAAGCTTTCTTT	few	TRBV11-2	TRBJ1-1	NA	15
CASSLEQTSGDLQFF	TGCGCCAGCAGCTTGGAACAGACTAGCGGTGACCTGCAGTTCTTC	few	TRBV5-1	TRBJ2-1	TRBD2	15
CASSAQGVPTDTQYF	TGTGCCAGCAGCGCGCAGGGGGTTCCCACAGATACGCAGTATTTT	NA	TRBV7-2	TRBJ2-3	TRBD1	15
CASSELGRVPSYNEQFF	TGCGCCAGCAGTGAGCTAGGGCGGGTGCCCTCCTACAATGAGCAGTTCTTC	few	TRBV10-1	TRBJ2-1	NA	17
CASSSYLGTGEAFF	TGTGCCAGCAGCTCATACCTCGGGACAGGTGAAGCTTTCTTT	NA	TRBV11-2	TRBJ1-1	TRBD1	14
CASSMRTGGEQPQHF	TGTGCCAGTAGTATGAGGACAGGGGGCGAACAGCCCCAGCATTTT	NA	TRBV19	TRBJ1-5	TRBD1	15
CASARGDTYEQYF	TGTGCCAGCGCCAGGGGGGACACCTACGAGCAGTACTTC	few	TRBV9	TRBJ2-7	NA	13
CASSVGGTGSSTDTQYF	TGCGCCAGCTCGGTAGGAGGAACAGGGTCTAGCACAGATACGCAGTATTTT	few	TRBV5-1	TRBJ2-3	NA	17
CATSRYVVASGSYEQYF	TGTGCCACCAGCAGATACGTGGTGGCCAGCGGGAGCTACGAGCAGTACTTC	few	TRBV15	TRBJ2-7	TRBD2	17
CASSQTGIQNTEAFF	TGTGCCAGCAGCCAAACAGGGATACAGAACACTGAAGCTTTCTTT	NA	TRBV5-8	TRBJ1-1	NA	15
CASSQMDSPPATQYF	TGTGCCAGCAGTCAAATGGACTCACCCCCGGCCACGCAGTATTTT	few	TRBV7-6	TRBJ2-3	NA	15
CASSWGVNTEAFF	TGTGCCAGCAGCTGGGGAGTGAACACTGAAGCTTTCTTT	few	TRBV6-5	TRBJ1-1	NA	13
CASSKTVAKNIQYF	TGTGCCAGCAGCAAGACAGTAGCCAAAAACATTCAGTACTTC	NA	TRBV5-6	TRBJ2-4	NA	14
CASSDTGQGYNEQFF	TGTGCCAGCAGTGACACAGGACAGGGGTACAATGAGCAGTTCTTC	few	TRBV6-4	TRBJ2-1	TRBD1	15
CSVATGGDTEAFF	TGCAGCGTAGCTACAGGGGGGGACACTGAAGCTTTCTTT	NA	TRBV29-1	TRBJ1-1	TRBD1	13
CASSQILANTGELFF	TGTGCCAGCAGCCAAATCCTAGCGAACACCGGGGAGCTGTTTTTT	few	TRBV4-2	TRBJ2-2	NA	15
CASSSLNSNQPQHF	TGTGCCAGCAGTTCCTTAAATAGCAATCAGCCCCAGCATTTT	few	TRBV28	TRBJ1-5	NA	14
CASSYSRGETQYF	TGTGCCAGCAGTTACTCGAGGGGGGAGACCCAGTACTTC	few	TRBV6-5	TRBJ2-5	NA	13
CASSSLLGGPTYEQYF	TGTGCCAGCAGTTCCCTCCTGGGAGGCCCAACCTACGAGCAGTACTTC	few	TRBV27	TRBJ2-7	NA	16
CASGLVHFSYEQYF	TGTGCTAGTGGTTTGGTACATTTCTCCTACGAGCAGTACTTC	NA	TRBV12-5	TRBJ2-7	NA	14
CSVDGTGGGEQYF	TGCAGCGTTGACGGGACAGGGGGCGGCGAGCAGTACTTC	few	TRBV29-1	TRBJ2-7	TRBD1	13
CAWTSGQSYEQYF	TGTGCCTGGACTAGCGGGCAATCCTACGAGCAGTACTTC	few	TRBV30	TRBJ2-7	TRBD2	13
CASSLEGSINQPQHF	TGTGCCAGCAGCCTCGAGGGCAGCATCAATCAGCCCCAGCATTTT	NA	TRBV7-8	TRBJ1-5	NA	15
CATSRSGEGYGYTF	TGTGCCACCAGCAGGTCAGGGGAAGGCTATGGCTACACCTTC	NA	TRBV15	TRBJ1-2	NA	14
CASSERGQVTGKLFF	TGTGCCAGCAGTGAACGGGGACAGGTAACGGGAAAACTGTTTTTT	few	TRBV6-1	TRBJ1-4	TRBD1	15
CAISDSGRARNEQFF	TGTGCCATCAGTGATAGCGGGAGGGCCCGTAATGAGCAGTTCTTC	few	TRBV10-3	TRBJ2-1	TRBD2	15
CASSTSGFSSYEQYF	TGTGCCAGTAGCACTTCGGGGTTTAGCTCCTACGAGCAGTACTTC	once	TRBV19	TRBJ2-7	NA	15
CASSHLAGGPHEQYF	TGTGCCAGCAGCCACTTAGCGGGAGGGCCCCACGAGCAGTACTTC	few	TRBV6-5	TRBJ2-7	TRBD2	15
CASSPDRYTEAFF	TGTGCCAGTAGTCCAGACAGATACACTGAAGCTTTCTTT	NA	TRBV19	TRBJ1-1	NA	13
CASSFGPGLAGRGGGYEQYF	TGTGCCAGTAGTTTTGGACCGGGACTAGCGGGACGCGGGGGGGGCTACGAGCAGTACTTC	few	TRBV19	TRBJ2-7	TRBD2	20
CASSGALGGRETQYF	TGTGCCAGCAGTGGGGCCCTGGGTGGAAGGGAGACCCAGTACTTC	NA	TRBV2	TRBJ2-5	NA	15
CASSIEGQGYTF	TGTGCCAGTAGTATAGAGGGGCAAGGCTACACCTTC	NA	TRBV19	TRBJ1-2	NA	12
CASSSRGDQPQHF	TGTGCCAGCAGCTCAAGGGGCGATCAGCCCCAGCATTTT	few	TRBV7-6	TRBJ1-5	NA	13
CASSWRESTGELFF	TGTGCCAGCAGTTGGCGGGAGTCCACCGGGGAGCTGTTTTTT	few	TRBV6-6	TRBJ2-2	TRBD2	14
CAWSVGQGRSEKLFF	TGTGCCTGGAGTGTCGGACAGGGACGGTCCGAAAAACTGTTTTTT	NA	TRBV30	TRBJ1-4	TRBD1	15
CATSRDPRRYGYTF	TGTGCCACCAGCAGAGATCCGCGGCGCTATGGCTACACCTTC	NA	TRBV15	TRBJ1-2	NA	14
CATSRDQAGRETQYF	TGTGCCACCAGCAGAGATCAGGCGGGACGAGAGACCCAGTACTTC	NA	TRBV15	TRBJ2-5	NA	15